The 3 T cell receptor beta chains below were found in one sample sequenced in a study of blood T cell repertoires in COVID-19. The table came from immunoSEQ multiplex PCR; TCRdb's copy has only in-frame clones and leaves some out. This table has about 80,000 clones, 65% to 85% appearing once. Sequencing input: peripheral blood. The receptors derive from a man aged 80 or over with active or convalescent COVID-19.

This clone was counted a single time. The chain has TRBV5-1 and TRBJ1-2; TRBD1 agrees at 7 bases. Looked up from germline, CDR1 is SGHRS and CDR2 is YFSETQ. The CDR3 covers 12 residues. The V segment lost 6 bases and the J segment 2 bases; nucleotides outside the gene matches: 1. For the CDR3, the DNA is TGCGCCAGCACCAGGGGGAACTATGGCTACACCTTC. It translates to CASTRGNYGYTF.

This clone was detected only once. V usage is TRBV18 and J usage is TRBJ1-2; tentative D call: TRBD1 (5 bases). This CDR3 contains 16 residues. Deletions cut 2 bases from V and 0 bases from J, with 13 bases between. Looked up from germline, CDR1 is KGHSH and CDR2 is LQKENI. CDR3 sequence reads: CASSPERRGTNYGYTF. The CDR3 nucleotides read TGTGCCAGCTCACCAGAAAGGAGGGGAACTAACTATGGCTACACCTTC. Variable domain in full (rest from reference TRBV18 and TRBJ1-2): NAGVMQNPRHLVRRRGQEARLRCSPMKGHSHVYWYRQLPEEGLKFMVYLQKENIIDESGMPKERFSAEFPKEGPSILRIQQVVRGDSAAYFCASSPERRGTNYGYTFGSGTRLTVV.

The genes are TRBV7-2 and TRBJ2-7; D not resolved. Germline assignment: CDR1 SGHTA and CDR2 FQGNSA. This CDR3 is built from 12 residues. The germline V and J ends were trimmed by 5 bases and 2 bases, with 7 bases remaining between them. The CDR3 spells CASSPSTYEQYF. CDR3 nucleotide sequence: TGTGCCAGCAGCCCCTCTACCTACGAGCAGTACTTC.